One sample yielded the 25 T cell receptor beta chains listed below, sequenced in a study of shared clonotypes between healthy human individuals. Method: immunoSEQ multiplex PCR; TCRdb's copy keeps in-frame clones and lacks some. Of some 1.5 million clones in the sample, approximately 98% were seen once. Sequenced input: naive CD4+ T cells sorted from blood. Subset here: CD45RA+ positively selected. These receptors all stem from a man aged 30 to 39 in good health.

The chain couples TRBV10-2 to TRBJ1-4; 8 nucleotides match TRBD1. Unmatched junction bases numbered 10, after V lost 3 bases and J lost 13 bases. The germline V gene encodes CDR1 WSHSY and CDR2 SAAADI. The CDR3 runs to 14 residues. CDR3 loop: CASSDPGQDLVLFF. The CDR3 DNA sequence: TGCGCCAGCAGTGATCCGGGACAGGATTTGGTACTGTTTTTT.

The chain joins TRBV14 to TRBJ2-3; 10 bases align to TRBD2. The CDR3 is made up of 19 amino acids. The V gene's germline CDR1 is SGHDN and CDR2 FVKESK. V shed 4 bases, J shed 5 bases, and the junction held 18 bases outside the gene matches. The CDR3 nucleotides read TGTGCCAGCAGCCGGATTTTTGGAAGAGCGGGAGGGCGGTTAGATACGCAGTATTTT. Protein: CASSRIFGRAGGRLDTQYF.

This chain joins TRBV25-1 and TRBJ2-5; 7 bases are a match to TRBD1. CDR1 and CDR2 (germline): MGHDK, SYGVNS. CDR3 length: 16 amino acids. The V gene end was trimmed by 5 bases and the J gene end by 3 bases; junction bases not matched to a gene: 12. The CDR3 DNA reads TGTGCCAGCAGTCCCCGACGGACAGGAGTTAAAGAGACCCAGTACTTC. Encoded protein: CASSPRRTGVKETQYF.

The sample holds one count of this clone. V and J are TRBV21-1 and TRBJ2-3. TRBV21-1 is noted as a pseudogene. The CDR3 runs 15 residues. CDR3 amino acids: CASSKFWELTDTQYF. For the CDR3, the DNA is TGTGCCAGCAGCAAATTTTGGGAACTCACAGATACGCAGTATTTT.

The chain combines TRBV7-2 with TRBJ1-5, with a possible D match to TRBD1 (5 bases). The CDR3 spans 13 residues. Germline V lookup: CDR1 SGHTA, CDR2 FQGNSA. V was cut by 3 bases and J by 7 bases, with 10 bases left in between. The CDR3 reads CASSLWGDQPQHF. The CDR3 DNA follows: TGTGCCAGCAGCTTGTGGGGGGACCAGCCCCAGCATTTT.

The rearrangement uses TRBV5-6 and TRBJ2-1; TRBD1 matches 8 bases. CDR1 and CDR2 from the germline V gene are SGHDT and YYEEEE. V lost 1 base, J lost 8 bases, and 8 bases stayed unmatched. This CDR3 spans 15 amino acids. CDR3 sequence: CASSLLQGAVHEQFF. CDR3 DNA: TGTGCCAGCAGCTTGTTGCAGGGGGCAGTCCATGAGCAGTTCTTC.

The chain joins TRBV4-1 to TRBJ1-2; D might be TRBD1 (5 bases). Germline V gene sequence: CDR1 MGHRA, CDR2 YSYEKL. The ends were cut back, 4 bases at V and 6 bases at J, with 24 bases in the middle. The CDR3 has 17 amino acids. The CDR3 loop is CASSLLPGTETRDGYTF. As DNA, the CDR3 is TGCGCCAGCAGCCTCCTACCCGGGACGGAAACGCGAGATGGCTACACCTTC.

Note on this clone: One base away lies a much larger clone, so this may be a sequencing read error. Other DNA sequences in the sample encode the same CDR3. In nucleotides, the CDR3 is TGTGCCAGCAGCTTGGAGGAGACCCAGTACTTC. Translation: CASSLEETQYF. V usage is TRBV5-5 and J usage is TRBJ2-5, with D unresolved. Trimming shortened V by 0 bases and J by 5 bases, and 2 bases separated the two germline ends. This CDR3 is built from 11 residues. Germline V CDR1 and CDR2: SGHKS, YYEKEE (reference sequence).

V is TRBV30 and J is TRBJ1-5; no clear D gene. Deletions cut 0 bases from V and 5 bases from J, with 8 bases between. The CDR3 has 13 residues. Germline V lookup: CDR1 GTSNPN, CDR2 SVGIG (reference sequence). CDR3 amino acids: CAWSVGKDQPQHF. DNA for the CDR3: TGTGCCTGGAGTGTCGGTAAGGATCAGCCCCAGCATTTT.

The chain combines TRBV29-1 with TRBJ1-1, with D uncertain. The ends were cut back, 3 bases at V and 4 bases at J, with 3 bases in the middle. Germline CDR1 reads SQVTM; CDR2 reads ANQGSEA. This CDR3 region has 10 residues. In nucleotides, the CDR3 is TGCAGCGTTGAGGCCACTGAAGCTTTCTTT. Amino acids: CSVEATEAFF. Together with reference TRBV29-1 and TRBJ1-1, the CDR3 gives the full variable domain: SAVISQKPSRDICQRGTSLTIQCQVDSQVTMMFWYRQQPGQSLTLIATANQGSEATYESGFVIDKFPISRPNLTFSTLTVSNMSPEDSSIYLCSVEATEAFFGQGTRLTVV.

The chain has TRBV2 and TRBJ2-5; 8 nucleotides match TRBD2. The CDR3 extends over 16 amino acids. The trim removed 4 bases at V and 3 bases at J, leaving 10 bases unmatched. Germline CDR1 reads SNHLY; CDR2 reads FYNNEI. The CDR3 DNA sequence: TGTGCCAGCAGTGGGCTGGGAGCGGGGGAAGAAGAGACCCAGTACTTC. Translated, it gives CASSGLGAGEEETQYF.

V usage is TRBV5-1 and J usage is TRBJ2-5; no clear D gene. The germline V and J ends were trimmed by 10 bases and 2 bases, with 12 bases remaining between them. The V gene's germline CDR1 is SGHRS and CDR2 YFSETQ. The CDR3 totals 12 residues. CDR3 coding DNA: TGCGCCTCTACAGAGCAACAAGAGACCCAGTACTTC. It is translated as CASTEQQETQYF.

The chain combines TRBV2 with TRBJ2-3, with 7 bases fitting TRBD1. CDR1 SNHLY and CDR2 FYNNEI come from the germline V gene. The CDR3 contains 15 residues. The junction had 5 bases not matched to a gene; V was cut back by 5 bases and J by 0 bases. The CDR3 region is CASSLGQESTDTQYF. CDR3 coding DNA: TGTGCCAGCAGTCTAGGACAGGAGAGCACAGATACGCAGTATTTT.

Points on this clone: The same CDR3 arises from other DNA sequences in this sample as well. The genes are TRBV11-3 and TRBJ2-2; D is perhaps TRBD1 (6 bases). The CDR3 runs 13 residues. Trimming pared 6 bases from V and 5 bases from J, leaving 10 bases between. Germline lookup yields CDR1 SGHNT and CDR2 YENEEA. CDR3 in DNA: TGTGCCAGCAGTTTAAGGGGGACCGGGGAGCTGTTTTTT. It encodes CASSLRGTGELFF.

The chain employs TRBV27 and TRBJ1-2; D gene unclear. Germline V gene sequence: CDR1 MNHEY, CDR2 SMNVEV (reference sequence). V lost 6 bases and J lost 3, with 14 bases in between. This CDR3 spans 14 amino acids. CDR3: CASSPGPRDYGYTF. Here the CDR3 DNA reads TGTGCCAGCAGCCCCGGGCCCAGAGACTATGGCTACACCTTC.

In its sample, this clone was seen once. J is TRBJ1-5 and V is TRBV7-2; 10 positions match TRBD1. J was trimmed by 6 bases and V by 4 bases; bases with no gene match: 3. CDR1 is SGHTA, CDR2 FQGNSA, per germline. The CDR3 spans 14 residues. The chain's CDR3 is CASSSDRGFQPQHF. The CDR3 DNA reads TGTGCCAGCAGCTCGGACAGGGGGTTTCAGCCCCAGCATTTT.

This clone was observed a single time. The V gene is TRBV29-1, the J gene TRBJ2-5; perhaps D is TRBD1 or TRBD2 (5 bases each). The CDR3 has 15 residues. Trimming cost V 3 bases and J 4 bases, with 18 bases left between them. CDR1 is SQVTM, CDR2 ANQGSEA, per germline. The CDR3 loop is CSVDGWAGRSETQYF. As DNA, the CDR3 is TGCAGCGTTGATGGCTGGGCAGGGAGATCAGAGACCCAGTACTTC.

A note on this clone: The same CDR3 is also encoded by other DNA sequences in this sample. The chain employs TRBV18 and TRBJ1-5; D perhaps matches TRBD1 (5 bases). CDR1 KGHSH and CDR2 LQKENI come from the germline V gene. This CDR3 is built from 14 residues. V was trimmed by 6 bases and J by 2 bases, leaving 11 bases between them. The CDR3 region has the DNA TGTGCCAGCTCTCCTTCGGGGGGCAATCAGCCCCAGCATTTT. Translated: CASSPSGGNQPQHF.

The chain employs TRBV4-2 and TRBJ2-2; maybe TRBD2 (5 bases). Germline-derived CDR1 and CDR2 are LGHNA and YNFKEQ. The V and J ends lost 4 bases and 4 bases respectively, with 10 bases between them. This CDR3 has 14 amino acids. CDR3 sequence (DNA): TGTGCCAGCAGCCCAGTAGCGCTCACCGGGGAGCTGTTTTTT. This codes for CASSPVALTGELFF.

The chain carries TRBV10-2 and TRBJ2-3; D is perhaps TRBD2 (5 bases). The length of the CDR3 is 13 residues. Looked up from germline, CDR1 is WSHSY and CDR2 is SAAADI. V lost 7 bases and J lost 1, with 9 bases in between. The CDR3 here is CASTPGGTDTQYF. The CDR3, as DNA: TGCGCCAGCACCCCCGGGGGCACAGATACGCAGTATTTT.

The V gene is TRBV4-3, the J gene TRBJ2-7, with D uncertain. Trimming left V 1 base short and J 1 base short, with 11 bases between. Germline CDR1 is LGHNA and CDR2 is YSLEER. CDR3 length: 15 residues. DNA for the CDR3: TGCGCCAGCAGCCAAGTGTCTGGGTTTTCCTACGAGCAGTACTTC. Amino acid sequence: CASSQVSGFSYEQYF.

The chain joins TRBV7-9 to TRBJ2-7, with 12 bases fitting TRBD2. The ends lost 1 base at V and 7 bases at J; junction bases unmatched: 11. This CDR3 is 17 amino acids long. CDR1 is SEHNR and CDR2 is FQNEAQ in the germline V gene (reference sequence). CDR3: CASSLVLSSGRVGEQYF. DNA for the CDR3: TGTGCCAGCAGCTTAGTACTCTCTAGCGGGAGGGTGGGTGAGCAGTACTTC.

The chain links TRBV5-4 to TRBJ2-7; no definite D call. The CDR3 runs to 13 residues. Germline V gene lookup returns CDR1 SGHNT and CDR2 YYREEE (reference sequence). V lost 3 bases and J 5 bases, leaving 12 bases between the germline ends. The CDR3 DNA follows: TGTGCCAGCAGCTCCCCTAATGTTGACGAGCAGTACTTC. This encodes CASSSPNVDEQYF.

The CDR3 sequence is CASSFSGSRDEQFF. The CDR3 DNA sequence: TGTGCCAGCAGCTTCAGCGGTAGCAGGGATGAGCAGTTCTTC. This chain joins TRBV7-3 and TRBJ2-1, with D possibly called TRBD1 or TRBD2 (5 bases each). CDR3 length equals 14 residues. Between the trimmed V and J ends, which lost 3 bases and 8 bases, there was a span of 14 bases. The V gene's germline CDR1 is SGHTA and CDR2 FQGTGA. Full variable domain (outside the CDR3, taken from reference TRBV7-3 and TRBJ2-1): GAGVSQTPSNKVTEKGKYVELRCDPISGHTALYWYRQSLGQGPEFLIYFQGTGAADDSGLPNDRFFAVRPEGSVSTLKIQRTERGDSAVYLCASSFSGSRDEQFFGPGTRLTVL.

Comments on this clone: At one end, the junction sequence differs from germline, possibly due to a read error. CDR3 sequence (DNA): TGCGCCAGCAGCTCCCTCCCCCTAGCGGGAGGCGTTAACCCGGACTTC. Amino acid sequence: CASSSLPLAGGVNPDF. The chain carries TRBV5-1 and TRBJ2-5, with TRBD2 matching 11 bases. This CDR3 is built from 16 residues. Looked up from germline, CDR1 is SGHRS and CDR2 is YFSETQ.